This T cell receptor (beta chain) came from a study of blood T cells in healthy people across ages. The germline V gene encodes CDR1 MDHEN and CDR2 SYDVKM. This CDR3 has 14 amino acids. Study-level results: Diversity was estimated from one million T cells, and these estimates were considered underestimates.

A remark on this clonotype: What it binds is not known. At one end, the junction sequence differs from germline, possibly due to a read error.

The second PCR ran roughly 7 to 11 cycles with a sample-barcoded 5' primer and J-beta primers. Via MiXCR, TCRdb re-called the 5' RACE reads, giving one row per CDR3 protein. The repertoire holds some 1.4 million distinct CDR3 sequences, approximately 38% seen once, with 6.5% to 10% in the top ten. The chain carries TRBV28 and TRBJ2-7; perhaps TRBD2 as D (6 bases). This clonotype was obtained from a woman aged 18-29 years in good health. The material sequenced was blood. CDR3 nucleotide sequence: TGTGCCAGCAGAGCCGCGGGGCTCGGCTACGGGCAGTACTTC. It specifies CASRAAGLGYGQYF. Using reference TRBV28 and TRBJ2-7 for the parts outside the CDR3, the full variable domain is DVKVTQSSRYLVKRTGEKVFLECVQDMDHENMFWYRQDPGLGLRLIYFSYDVKMKEKGDIPEGYSVSREKKERFSLILESASTNQTSMYLCASRAAGLGYGQYFGPGTRLTVT.